A selection of T cell receptor beta chains follows, all from one sample in a study of blood T cell repertoires in COVID-19. Sequencing was performed with immunoSEQ multiplex PCR; in TCRdb, only in-frame clones are kept and a portion is missing. The sample gives around 190,000 clones, 65% to 90% of which show up once; about 1.5% is in the top ten. Source material: peripheral blood. The receptor set was obtained from a human donor in a cohort sampled during active COVID-19. CDR3s include the opening cysteine and the closing phenylalanine or tryptophan. A D gene is named only where the DNA matches it firmly. For some rows the clone size is stated as once, few or many, or as a class when expanded; others skip it.

CDR3 DNA: TGTGCCATCAGTGGCACAGGGGGGGGGACTGAAGCTTTCTTT
CDR3 protein: CAISGTGGGTEAFF
D gene: TRBD1
V gene: TRBV10-3
CDR3 length: 14
clone size: .
J gene: TRBJ1-1

CDR3 DNA: TGCGCCAGCAGCCCCTCGGACAGGAGTTCTGGGGCCAACGTCCTGACTTTC
CDR3 protein: CASSPSDRSSGANVLTF
D gene: TRBD1
V gene: TRBV4-3
CDR3 length: 17
clone size: .
J gene: TRBJ2-6

CDR3 DNA: TGTGCCAGTAGGACGGACAGCCCGTCCCCCTTCTCCTACAATGAGCAGTTCTTC
CDR3 protein: CASRTDSPSPFSYNEQFF
D gene: .
V gene: TRBV19
CDR3 length: 18
clone size: .
J gene: TRBJ2-1

CDR3 DNA: TGCGCCAGCAGCCAAGGTCCTCGGACAGGGGCCGGAAACACCATATATTTT
CDR3 protein: CASSQGPRTGAGNTIYF
D gene: TRBD1
V gene: TRBV4-1
CDR3 length: 17
clone size: few
J gene: TRBJ1-3

CDR3 DNA: TGCAGTGAAACAGGGGGTGGCTACACCTTC
CDR3 protein: CSETGGGYTF
D gene: TRBD1
V gene: TRBV20-1
CDR3 length: 10
clone size: few
J gene: TRBJ1-2

CDR3 DNA: TGTGCCAGCAGCGGGTCGAGACAGGGCGGGTACGAGCAGTACTTC
CDR3 protein: CASSGSRQGGYEQYF
D gene: TRBD1
V gene: TRBV7-9
CDR3 length: 15
clone size: .
J gene: TRBJ2-7

CDR3 DNA: TGTGCCAGCAGCAAAGGAGGCGGCCTAGCGGGAGTGAACATTCAGTACTTC
CDR3 protein: CASSKGGGLAGVNIQYF
D gene: .
V gene: TRBV21-1
CDR3 length: 17
clone size: .
J gene: TRBJ2-4

CDR3 DNA: TGTGCCAGCAGTCGATCGGGACTAGCGGCCTCCTACAATGAGCAGTTCTTC
CDR3 protein: CASSRSGLAASYNEQFF
D gene: TRBD2
V gene: TRBV6-6
CDR3 length: 17
clone size: .
J gene: TRBJ2-1

CDR3 DNA: TGCGCCAGCAGCTTGGGTATAGGGAGCTCCTACGAGCAGTACTTC
CDR3 protein: CASSLGIGSSYEQYF
D gene: .
V gene: TRBV5-1
CDR3 length: 15
clone size: .
J gene: TRBJ2-7

CDR3 DNA: TGTGCCAGCAGCGGCTCGGGGCAGGGGGCGATGGGCTACACCTTC
CDR3 protein: CASSGSGQGAMGYTF
D gene: TRBD1
V gene: TRBV7-2
CDR3 length: 15
clone size: .
J gene: TRBJ1-2

CDR3 DNA: TGTGCCAGCAGCCCAAGGGCAGGGGGCAACACTGAAGCTTTCTTT
CDR3 protein: CASSPRAGGNTEAFF
D gene: TRBD1
V gene: TRBV7-2
CDR3 length: 15
clone size: .
J gene: TRBJ1-1

CDR3 DNA: TGTGCCAGTAGTATCGTGACGGCGGGGGGGGCGACCCAGTACTTC
CDR3 protein: CASSIVTAGGATQYF
D gene: TRBD2
V gene: TRBV19
CDR3 length: 15
clone size: once
J gene: TRBJ2-5

CDR3 DNA: TGTGCCAGCAGCAAAGCGACAGGGCGCTCTGGAAACACCATATATTTT
CDR3 protein: CASSKATGRSGNTIYF
D gene: .
V gene: TRBV21-1
CDR3 length: 16
clone size: .
J gene: TRBJ1-3

CDR3 DNA: TGTGCCAGCAGCTTGGGACAGTGGGAGCCCCAGCATTTT
CDR3 protein: CASSLGQWEPQHF
D gene: TRBD1
V gene: TRBV7-9
CDR3 length: 13
clone size: .
J gene: TRBJ1-5

CDR3 DNA: TGTGCCAGCAGTGCCAGTGTGGGGCACACCATATATTTT
CDR3 protein: CASSASVGHTIYF
D gene: .
V gene: TRBV12-3/TRBV12-4
CDR3 length: 13
clone size: once
J gene: TRBJ1-3

CDR3 DNA: TGTGCCAGCAGCCAAGAAGTAGGGGGTACGGGCTATGGCTACACCTTC
CDR3 protein: CASSQEVGGTGYGYTF
D gene: .
V gene: TRBV3-1/TRBV3-2
CDR3 length: 16
clone size: .
J gene: TRBJ1-2

CDR3 DNA: TGTGCCAGCAGCTTTCTCAGGGGTGGGAATGAGCAGTTCTTC
CDR3 protein: CASSFLRGGNEQFF
D gene: .
V gene: TRBV5-4
CDR3 length: 14
clone size: .
J gene: TRBJ2-1

CDR3 DNA: TGTGCCAGCAGTGTAGCGGGAGAGCCAGATACGCAGTATTTT
CDR3 protein: CASSVAGEPDTQYF
D gene: TRBD2
V gene: TRBV6-4
CDR3 length: 14
clone size: .
J gene: TRBJ2-3

CDR3 DNA: TGTGCCAGCAGCTTACTGGGACAGGACTACGAGCAGTACTTC
CDR3 protein: CASSLLGQDYEQYF
D gene: TRBD1
V gene: TRBV5-6
CDR3 length: 14
clone size: .
J gene: TRBJ2-7

CDR3 DNA: TGTGCCACCAGCAGAGTAGGGGGGGCTAGCAATCAGCCCCAGCATTTT
CDR3 protein: CATSRVGGASNQPQHF
D gene: .
V gene: TRBV15
CDR3 length: 16
clone size: .
J gene: TRBJ1-5

CDR3 DNA: TGTGCCAGCAGCGGACCCCCCTTGGGGAGCGAAGCTTTCTTT
CDR3 protein: CASSGPPLGSEAFF
D gene: .
V gene: TRBV5-6
CDR3 length: 14
clone size: once
J gene: TRBJ1-1

CDR3 DNA: TGTGCCAGCAGCCTGGGACAGTACCCGTACGAGCAGTACTTC
CDR3 protein: CASSLGQYPYEQYF
D gene: TRBD1
V gene: TRBV11-3
CDR3 length: 14
clone size: .
J gene: TRBJ2-7

CDR3 DNA: TGTGCCAGCAACCGGGGGTCAGGAAGCTCTGGGGCCAACGTCCTGACTTTC
CDR3 protein: CASNRGSGSSGANVLTF
D gene: .
V gene: TRBV5-4
CDR3 length: 17
clone size: .
J gene: TRBJ2-6

CDR3 DNA: TGTGCCAGCAGCTTAGTGAGGGGGAGCTCCTACGAGCAGTACTTC
CDR3 protein: CASSLVRGSSYEQYF
D gene: .
V gene: TRBV11-2
CDR3 length: 15
clone size: .
J gene: TRBJ2-7

CDR3 DNA: TGTGCCAGCAGCCGGTCGGAGGAAGGCTACACCTTC
CDR3 protein: CASSRSEEGYTF
D gene: .
V gene: TRBV7-9
CDR3 length: 12
clone size: .
J gene: TRBJ1-2

CDR3 DNA: TGCAGCGTGCACCGGGACAGGGTGATCAATGAGCAGTTCTTC
CDR3 protein: CSVHRDRVINEQFF
D gene: TRBD1
V gene: TRBV29-1
CDR3 length: 14
clone size: .
J gene: TRBJ2-1

CDR3 DNA: TGCGCCAGCATGGTGGGACAGGTATATTTAGGAGAAAAACTGTTTTTT
CDR3 protein: CASMVGQVYLGEKLFF
D gene: TRBD1
V gene: TRBV5-1
CDR3 length: 16
clone size: .
J gene: TRBJ1-4